This paragraph covers one T cell receptor (beta chain) sequence. Antigen unknown. Scientists recovered RNA and DNA together from about 21-30 mg of unsorted bulk tissue. This sample is part of a study of tumor-infiltrating lymphocytes in primary liver carcinoma. On the study more broadly: These patients were men and women whose ages were 30 to 69 years. Tumors were staged T1-T3 N0M0 and measured roughly 4 to 11 cm across. Points from the study as a whole: Tumor-adjacent and tumor-blood pairs showed less overlap than tumor region pairs. Relative to blood, tumors carried a significantly larger fraction of the repertoire in their top 250 clones (p = 0.039).

The CDR3 is 17 amino acids. Per the germline V gene, CDR1 is MGHRA and CDR2 is YSYEKL. With V trimmed by 1 base and J by 4 bases, 8 bases remained unmatched. Making TCR beta cDNA involved approximately 530 ng total RNA and a constant-region primer. Three nested multiplex PCR rounds, a slightly modified ARM-PCR, produced the libraries for TCR beta. The opening two PCR rounds, about 11 cycles each, paired TRBV1-TRBV30 forward primers with a C-beta reverse primer. A single record per CDR3 protein comes from TCRdb applying MiXCR to the multiplex PCR reads. The sample has 90,000 to 150,000 distinct CDR3 sequences, about two thirds seen once.

This TCR came from a woman aged 55-70 years with primary liver carcinoma and hepatitis B virus infection. The specimen sequenced was tumor-adjacent normal liver tissue. This sequence joins TRBV4-1 and TRBJ2-1; 9 bases align to TRBD2. The DNA for the CDR3 is TGCGCCAGCAGCCAAGGGGCCGGGACTAGCTTATACAATGAGCAGTTCTTC. Its translation: CASSQGAGTSLYNEQFF.